Reported below is one T cell receptor (beta chain). The source of the sample is a study of blood T cell repertoires in COVID-19. Study in general: Acute-phase and convalescent COVID-19 samples originated in the United States, Italy and Spain.

Original handling: Amplification from reference gene primers served as the basis for estimated nucleated cell counts. TCRdb's copy holds only in-frame clones and misses some; the assay was immunoSEQ multiplex PCR. V, J and clone size are those of that table, while D and trimming were read from the DNA. The table includes roughly 110,000 clones, approximately 90% detected once. Per the germline V gene, CDR1 is SGHRS and CDR2 is YFSETQ. Unmatched junction bases numbered 3, after V lost 0 bases and J lost 8 bases. The CDR3 totals 14 residues. The chain couples TRBV5-1 to TRBJ1-5; 9 positions agree with TRBD1. The TCR was taken from a woman aged 50 to 60 with acute or convalescent COVID-19. Material for sequencing was peripheral blood. CDR3 amino acids: CASSLGTGAEPQHF. The CDR3 region has the DNA TGCGCCAGCAGCTTGGGGACAGGGGCCGAGCCCCAGCATTTT.